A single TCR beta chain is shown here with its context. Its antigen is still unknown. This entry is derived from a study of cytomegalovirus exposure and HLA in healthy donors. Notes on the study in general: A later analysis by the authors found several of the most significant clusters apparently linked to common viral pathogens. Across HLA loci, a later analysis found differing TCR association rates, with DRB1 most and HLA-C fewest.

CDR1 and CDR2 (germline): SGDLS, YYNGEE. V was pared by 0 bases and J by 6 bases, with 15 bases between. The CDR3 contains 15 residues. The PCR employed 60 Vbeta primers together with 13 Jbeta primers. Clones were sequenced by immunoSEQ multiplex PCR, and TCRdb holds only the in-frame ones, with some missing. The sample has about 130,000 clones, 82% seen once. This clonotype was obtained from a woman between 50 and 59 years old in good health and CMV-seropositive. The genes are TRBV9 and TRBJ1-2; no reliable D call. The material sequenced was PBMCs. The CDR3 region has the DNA TGTGCCAGCAGCGTAGCAGTCCGGGGAGGGCATGGCTACACCTTC. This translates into CASSVAVRGGHGYTF.